What follows describes a single T cell receptor beta chain. This table comes from immunoSEQ multiplex PCR, and its TCRdb copy is limited to in-frame clones, with some not included. Among over 60,000 clones listed, 80% to 90% were seen once. The CDR3 is 16 amino acids. Trimming took off 0 bases at V and 0 bases at J, with 9 bases between the two ends. Germline values: CDR1 SGHRS, CDR2 YFSETQ. This sample stems from a study of neoadjuvant anti-PD-1 for oral cavity cancer. The time point denotes: after neoadjuvant nivolumab, at surgical resection. Sequenced here: PBMCs, sampled after nivolumab (anti-PD-1) treatment. This sequence joins TRBV5-1 and TRBJ1-4, with D maybe TRBD1 (5 bases). The TCR was taken from a person aged 35-79 years with oral cavity squamous cell carcinoma. CDR3 amino acids: CASSLGGSPTNEKLFF. For the CDR3, the DNA is TGCGCCAGCAGCTTGGGGGGGAGCCCAACTAATGAAAAACTGTTTTTT.